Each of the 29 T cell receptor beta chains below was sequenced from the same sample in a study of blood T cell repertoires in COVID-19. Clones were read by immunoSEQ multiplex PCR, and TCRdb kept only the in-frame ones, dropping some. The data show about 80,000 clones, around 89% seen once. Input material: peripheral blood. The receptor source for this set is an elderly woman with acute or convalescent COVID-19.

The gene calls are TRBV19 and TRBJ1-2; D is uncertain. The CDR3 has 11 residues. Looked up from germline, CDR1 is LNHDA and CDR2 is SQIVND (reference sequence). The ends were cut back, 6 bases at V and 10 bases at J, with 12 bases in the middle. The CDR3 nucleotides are TGTGCCAGTAGAATACAGCGGCTCTACACCTTC. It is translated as CASRIQRLYTF.

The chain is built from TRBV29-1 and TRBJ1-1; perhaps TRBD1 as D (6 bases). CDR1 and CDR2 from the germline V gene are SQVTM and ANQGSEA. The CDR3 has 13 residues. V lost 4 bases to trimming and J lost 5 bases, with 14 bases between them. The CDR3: CSVVGQGLTEAFF. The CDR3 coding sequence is TGCAGCGTTGTGGGGCAGGGGCTGACTGAAGCTTTCTTT.

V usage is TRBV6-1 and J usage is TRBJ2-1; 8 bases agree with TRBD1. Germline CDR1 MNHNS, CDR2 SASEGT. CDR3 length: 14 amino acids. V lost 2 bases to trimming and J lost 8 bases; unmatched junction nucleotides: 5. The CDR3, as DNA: TGTGCCAGCAGTGAACTATGGACAGGGCATGAGCAGTTCTTC. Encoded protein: CASSELWTGHEQFF.

CDR3 DNA: TGCGCCAGCAGTGAGTCGACTTTACGGGAATCCGAGCAGTACTTC. Protein sequence: CASSESTLRESEQYF. The rearrangement uses TRBV10-1 and TRBJ2-7; D is possibly TRBD2 (5 bases). V lost 0 bases to trimming and J lost 6 bases, with 15 bases between them. Looked up from germline, CDR1 is WNHNN and CDR2 is SYGVQD (reference sequence). The CDR3 consists of 15 residues.

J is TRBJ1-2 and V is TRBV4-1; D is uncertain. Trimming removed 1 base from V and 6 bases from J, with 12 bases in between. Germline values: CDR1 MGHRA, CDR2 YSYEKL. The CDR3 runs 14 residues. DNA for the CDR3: TGCGCCAGCAGCCAAGCCCTCGGGAGTCATGGCTACACCTTC. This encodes CASSQALGSHGYTF.

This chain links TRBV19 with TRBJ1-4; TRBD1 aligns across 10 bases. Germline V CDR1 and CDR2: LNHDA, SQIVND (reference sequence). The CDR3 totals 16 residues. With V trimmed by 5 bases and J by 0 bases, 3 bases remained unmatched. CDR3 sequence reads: CASSDRGRPTNEKLFF. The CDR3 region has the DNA TGTGCCAGTAGTGACAGGGGGCGCCCAACTAATGAAAAACTGTTTTTT. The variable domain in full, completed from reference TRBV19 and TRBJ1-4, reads DGGITQSPKYLFRKEGQNVTLSCEQNLNHDAMYWYRQDPGQGLRLIYYSQIVNDFQKGDIAEGYSVSREKKESFPLTVTSAQKNPTAFYLCASSDRGRPTNEKLFFGSGTQLSVL.

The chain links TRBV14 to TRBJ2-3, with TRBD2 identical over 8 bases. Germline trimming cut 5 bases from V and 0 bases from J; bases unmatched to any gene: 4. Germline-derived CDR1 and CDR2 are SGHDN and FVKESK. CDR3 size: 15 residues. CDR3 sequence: CASSLRLASTDTQYF. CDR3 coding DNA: TGTGCCAGCAGCTTACGACTAGCGAGCACAGATACGCAGTATTTT.

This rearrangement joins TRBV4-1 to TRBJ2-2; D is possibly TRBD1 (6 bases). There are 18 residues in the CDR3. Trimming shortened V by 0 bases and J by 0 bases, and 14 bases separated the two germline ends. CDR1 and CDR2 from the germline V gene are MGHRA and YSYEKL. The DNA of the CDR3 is TGCGCCAGCAGCCAAGATAGGACAGACTTCTCGAACACCGGGGAGCTGTTTTTT. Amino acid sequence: CASSQDRTDFSNTGELFF.

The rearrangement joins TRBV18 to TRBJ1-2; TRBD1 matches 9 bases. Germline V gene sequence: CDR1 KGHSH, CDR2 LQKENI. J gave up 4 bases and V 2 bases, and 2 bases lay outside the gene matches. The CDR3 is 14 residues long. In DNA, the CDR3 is TGTGCCAGCTCACCAGAGACAGGGGGCTATGGCTACACCTTC. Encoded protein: CASSPETGGYGYTF.

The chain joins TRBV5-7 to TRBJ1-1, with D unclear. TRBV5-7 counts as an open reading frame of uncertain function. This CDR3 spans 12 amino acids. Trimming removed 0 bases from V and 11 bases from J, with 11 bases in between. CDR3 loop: CASSLGRAGAFF. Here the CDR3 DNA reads TGTGCCAGCAGCTTGGGGCGTGCCGGGGCTTTCTTT.

CDR3 amino acids: CASTLSGHTDTQYF. CDR3 DNA sequence: TGTGCCAGCACCCTCAGCGGTCACACAGATACGCAGTATTTT. The chain links TRBV21-1 to TRBJ2-3; the table's D call of TRBD2 was not tested on the DNA. TRBV21-1 is designated a pseudogene. CDR3 length equals 14 residues.

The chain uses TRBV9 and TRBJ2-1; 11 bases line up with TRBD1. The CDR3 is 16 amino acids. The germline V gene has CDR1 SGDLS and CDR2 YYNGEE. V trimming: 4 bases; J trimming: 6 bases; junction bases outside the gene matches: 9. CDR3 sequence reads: CASSPRYGTGGNEQFF. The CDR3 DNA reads TGTGCCAGCAGCCCCCGCTACGGGACAGGGGGCAATGAGCAGTTCTTC.

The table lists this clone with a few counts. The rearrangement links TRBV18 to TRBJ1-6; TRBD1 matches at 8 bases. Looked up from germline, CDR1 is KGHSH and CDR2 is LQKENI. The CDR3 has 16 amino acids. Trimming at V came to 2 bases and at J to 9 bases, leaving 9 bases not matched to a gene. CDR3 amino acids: CASSPTDRAQGSPLHF. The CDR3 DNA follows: TGTGCCAGCTCACCAACGGACAGGGCACAAGGTTCACCCCTCCACTTT.

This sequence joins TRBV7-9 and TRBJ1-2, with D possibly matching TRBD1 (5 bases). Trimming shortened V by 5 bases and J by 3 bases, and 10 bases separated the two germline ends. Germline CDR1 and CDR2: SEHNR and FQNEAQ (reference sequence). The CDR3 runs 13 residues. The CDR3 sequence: CASSNDRDYGYTF. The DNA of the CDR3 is TGTGCCAGCAGCAACGACAGAGACTATGGCTACACCTTC.

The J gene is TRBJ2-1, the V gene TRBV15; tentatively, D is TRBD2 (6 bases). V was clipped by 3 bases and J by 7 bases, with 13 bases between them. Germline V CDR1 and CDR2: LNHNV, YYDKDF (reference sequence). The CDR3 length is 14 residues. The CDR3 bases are TGTGCCACCAGCAGCTCCGGGAGAAGGAATGAGCAGTTCTTC. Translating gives CATSSSGRRNEQFF.

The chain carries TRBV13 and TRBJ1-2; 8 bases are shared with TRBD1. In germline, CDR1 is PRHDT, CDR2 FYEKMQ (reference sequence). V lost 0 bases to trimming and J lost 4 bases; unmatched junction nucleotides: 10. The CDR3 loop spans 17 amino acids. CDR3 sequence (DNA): TGTGCCAGCAGCTTAGGGAGACCGGGACAGGACTCCTATGGCTACACCTTC. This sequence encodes CASSLGRPGQDSYGYTF.

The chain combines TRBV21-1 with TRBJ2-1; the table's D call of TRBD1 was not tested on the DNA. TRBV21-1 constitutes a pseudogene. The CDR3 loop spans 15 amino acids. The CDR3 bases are TGTGCCAGCAGCAAATCGCAGACAGCCTACAATGAGCAGTTCTTC. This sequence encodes CASSKSQTAYNEQFF.

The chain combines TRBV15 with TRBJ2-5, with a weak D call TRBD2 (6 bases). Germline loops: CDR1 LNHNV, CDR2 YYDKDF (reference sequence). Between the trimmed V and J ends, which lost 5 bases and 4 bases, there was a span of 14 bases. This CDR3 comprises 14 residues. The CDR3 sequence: CATSQRAGIETQYF. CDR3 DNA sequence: TGTGCCACCAGCCAGAGGGCGGGGATAGAGACCCAGTACTTC.

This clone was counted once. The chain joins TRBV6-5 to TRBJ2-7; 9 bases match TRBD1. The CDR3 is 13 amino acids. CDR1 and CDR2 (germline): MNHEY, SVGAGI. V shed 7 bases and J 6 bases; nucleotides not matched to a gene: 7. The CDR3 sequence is CASTRDREGEQYF. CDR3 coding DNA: TGTGCCAGCACGAGGGACAGGGAAGGCGAGCAGTACTTC.

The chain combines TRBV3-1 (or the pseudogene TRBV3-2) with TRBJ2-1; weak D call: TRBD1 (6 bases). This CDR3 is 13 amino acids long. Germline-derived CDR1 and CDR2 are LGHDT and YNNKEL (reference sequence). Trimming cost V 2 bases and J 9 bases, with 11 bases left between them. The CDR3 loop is CASSQLGGSEQFF. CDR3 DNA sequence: TGTGCCAGCAGCCAACTAGGGGGTAGTGAGCAGTTCTTC.

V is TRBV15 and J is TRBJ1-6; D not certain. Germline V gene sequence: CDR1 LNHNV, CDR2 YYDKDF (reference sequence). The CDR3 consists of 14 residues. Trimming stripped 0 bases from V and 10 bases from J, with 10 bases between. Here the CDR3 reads CATSRDQLRSPLHF. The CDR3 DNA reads TGTGCCACCAGCAGAGACCAGTTACGATCACCCCTCCACTTT.

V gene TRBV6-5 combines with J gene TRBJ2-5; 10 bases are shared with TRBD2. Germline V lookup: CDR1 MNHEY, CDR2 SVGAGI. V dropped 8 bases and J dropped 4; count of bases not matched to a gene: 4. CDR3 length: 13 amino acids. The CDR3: CASGLAGGETQYF. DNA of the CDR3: TGTGCCAGCGGTTTAGCGGGAGGAGAGACCCAGTACTTC.

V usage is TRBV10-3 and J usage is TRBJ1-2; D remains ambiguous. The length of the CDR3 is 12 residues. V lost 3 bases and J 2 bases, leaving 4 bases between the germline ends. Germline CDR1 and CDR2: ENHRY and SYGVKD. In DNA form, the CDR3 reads TGTGCCATCAGTGATCCGAACTATGGCTACACCTTC. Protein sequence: CAISDPNYGYTF.

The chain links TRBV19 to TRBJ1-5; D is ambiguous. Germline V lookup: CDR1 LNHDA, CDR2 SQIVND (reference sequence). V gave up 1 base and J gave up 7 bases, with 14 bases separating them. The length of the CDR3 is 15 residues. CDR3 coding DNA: TGTGCCAGTAGTATAGGAGGCGAGGGAAGGCAGCCCCAGCATTTT. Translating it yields CASSIGGEGRQPQHF.

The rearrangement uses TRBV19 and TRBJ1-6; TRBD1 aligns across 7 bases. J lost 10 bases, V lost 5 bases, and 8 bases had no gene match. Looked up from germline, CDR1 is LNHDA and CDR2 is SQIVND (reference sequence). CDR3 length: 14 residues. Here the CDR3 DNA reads TGTGCCAGTAGTGAGTACAGGGGAGGCTCACCCCTCCACTTT. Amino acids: CASSEYRGGSPLHF.

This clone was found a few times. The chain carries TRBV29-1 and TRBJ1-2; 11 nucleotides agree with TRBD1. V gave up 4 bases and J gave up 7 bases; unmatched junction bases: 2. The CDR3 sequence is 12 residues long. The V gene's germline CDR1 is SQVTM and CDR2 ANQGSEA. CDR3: CSVGGQGAGYTF. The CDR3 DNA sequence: TGCAGCGTTGGTGGACAGGGGGCTGGCTACACCTTC.

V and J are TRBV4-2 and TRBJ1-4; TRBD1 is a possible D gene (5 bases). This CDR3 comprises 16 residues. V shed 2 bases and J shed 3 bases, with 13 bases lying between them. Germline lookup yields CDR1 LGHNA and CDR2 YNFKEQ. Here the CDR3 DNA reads TGTGCCAGCAGCCAACTTTGGGGGGACGCTAATGAAAAACTGTTTTTT. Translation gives CASSQLWGDANEKLFF.

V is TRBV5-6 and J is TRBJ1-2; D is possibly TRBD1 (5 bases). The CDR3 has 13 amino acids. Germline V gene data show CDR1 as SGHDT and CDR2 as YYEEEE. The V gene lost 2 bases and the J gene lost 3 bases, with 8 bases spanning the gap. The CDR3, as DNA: TGTGCCAGCAGCTTTTGGGGGGACTATGGCTACACCTTC. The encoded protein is CASSFWGDYGYTF.

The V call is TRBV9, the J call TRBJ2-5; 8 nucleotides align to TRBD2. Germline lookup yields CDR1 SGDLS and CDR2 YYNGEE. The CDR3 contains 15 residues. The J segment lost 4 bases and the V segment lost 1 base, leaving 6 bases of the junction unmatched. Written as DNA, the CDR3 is TGTGCCAGCAGCGTACGGGGGGGCCGGGCAGAGACCCAGTACTTC. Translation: CASSVRGGRAETQYF.